This TCR beta chain comes out of a study of cytomegalovirus exposure and HLA in healthy donors. Turning to this clone: Its antigen is unidentified.

The PCR used 60 Vbeta and 13 Jbeta primers. The table came from immunoSEQ multiplex PCR; TCRdb's copy has only in-frame clones and leaves some out. The sample lists some 190,000 clones, about 81% occurring once. Study-level points and caveats: V- and J-gene trimming in TCR beta was tied to a missense DCLRE1C variant by an analysis performed later.

CDR3 length: 15 amino acids. In germline, CDR1 is SGHTA, CDR2 FQGNSA. V lost 5 bases and J lost 4, with 12 bases in between. The rearrangement joins TRBV7-2 to TRBJ1-6, with a weak D call TRBD1 (6 bases). This clonotype was obtained from a man younger than 30 in good health and CMV-seronegative. Specimen: PBMCs. The CDR3 loop is CASSPIQGYNSPLHF. The DNA of the CDR3 is TGTGCCAGCAGCCCTATACAGGGATATAATTCACCCCTCCACTTT.